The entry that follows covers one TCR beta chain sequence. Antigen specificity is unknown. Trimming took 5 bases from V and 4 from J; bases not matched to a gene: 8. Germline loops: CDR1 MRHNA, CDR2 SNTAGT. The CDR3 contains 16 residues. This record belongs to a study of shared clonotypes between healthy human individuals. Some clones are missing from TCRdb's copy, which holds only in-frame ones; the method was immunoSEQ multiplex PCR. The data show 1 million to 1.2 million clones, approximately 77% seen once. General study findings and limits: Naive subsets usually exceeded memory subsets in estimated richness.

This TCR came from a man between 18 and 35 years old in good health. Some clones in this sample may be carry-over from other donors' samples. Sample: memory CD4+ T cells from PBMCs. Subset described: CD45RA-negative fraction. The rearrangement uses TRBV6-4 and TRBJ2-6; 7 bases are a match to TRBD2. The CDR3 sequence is CASSRGSGSGANVLTF. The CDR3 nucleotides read TGTGCCAGCAGTAGGGGTAGCGGGTCCGGGGCCAACGTCCTGACTTTC.